Below are 20 T cell receptor beta chains sequenced from a single sample in a study of blood T cell repertoires in COVID-19. TCRdb keeps only in-frame clones here, not all; method: immunoSEQ multiplex PCR. The data contain about 280,000 clones, 85% of them seen just once; the ten biggest clones take up 13%. The sample comprised peripheral blood. Every receptor here comes from a human donor in a cohort sampled during active COVID-19.

J is TRBJ2-3 and V is TRBV5-8; 7 bases are a match to TRBD2. With 1 base clipped from V and 3 bases from J, the junction kept 17 bases outside the gene matches. The CDR3 is made up of 19 amino acids. The germline gives CDR1 SGHTS, CDR2 YDEGEE. CDR3 DNA: TGTGCCAGCAGCTTGCGGGACTACCGAGTAATGCGATCAACAGATACGCAGTATTTT. Residues: CASSLRDYRVMRSTDTQYF.

The V gene is TRBV24-1, the J gene TRBJ1-3; no clear D gene. With 2 bases removed from V and 2 bases from J, the gap between germline ends came to 6 bases. CDR3 length: 14 amino acids. Germline V gene lookup returns CDR1 KGHDR and CDR2 SFDVKD. The CDR3 bases are TGTGCCACCAGTGATTCGGGAGCTGGAAACACCATATATTTT. Protein: CATSDSGAGNTIYF.

The chain carries TRBV5-1 and TRBJ2-6; no clear D. The germline gives CDR1 SGHRS, CDR2 YFSETQ. The CDR3 spans 14 residues. The germline V and J ends were trimmed by 1 base and 6 bases, with 8 bases remaining between them. In nucleotides, the CDR3 is TGCGCCAGCAGCTTGCTCGAGCAGGCCAACGTCCTGACTTTC. This codes for CASSLLEQANVLTF.

The chain has TRBV19 and TRBJ2-7, with TRBD1 matching 7 bases. V lost 4 bases, J lost 0 bases, and 6 bases stayed unmatched. This CDR3 comprises 15 residues. The V gene's germline CDR1 is LNHDA and CDR2 SQIVND (reference sequence). As DNA, the CDR3 is TGTGCCAGTAGTACGACAGGGATTTCCTCCTACGAGCAGTACTTC. Protein: CASSTTGISSYEQYF.

This clone was counted between two and nine times. V and J are TRBV6-5 and TRBJ2-1; 8 bases match TRBD2. Per germline, CDR1 MNHEY and CDR2 SVGAGI. The CDR3 has 15 residues. Trimming cost V 8 bases and J 7 bases; bases outside gene matches: 13. The CDR3 nucleotides are TGTGCCAGCCGTCGAGGGGTCCCGGGGGGGAATGAGCAGTTCTTC. Its protein is CASRRGVPGGNEQFF.

V and J are TRBV7-9 and TRBJ2-7, with a weak D call TRBD1 (6 bases). V was shortened by 5 bases and J by 3 bases, with 11 bases between the two germline ends. The germline CDR1 and CDR2 sequences are SEHNR and FQNEAQ (reference sequence). The CDR3 has 13 residues. In DNA, the CDR3 is TGTGCCAGCAGCCGGGACACCCGCTACGAGCAGTACTTC. Its protein product is CASSRDTRYEQYF.

V usage is TRBV27 and J usage is TRBJ2-7; 9 bases line up with TRBD2. The length of the CDR3 is 15 residues. Trimming removed 5 bases from V and 5 bases from J; junction bases left unmatched: 10. Germline V gives CDR1 MNHEY, CDR2 SMNVEV (reference sequence). CDR3 amino acids: CASSTIASGTDEQYF. The CDR3 DNA sequence: TGTGCCAGCAGTACGATAGCTAGCGGGACCGACGAGCAGTACTTC.

V and J are TRBV4-1 and TRBJ2-2, with 10 bases that match TRBD2. There are 15 residues in the CDR3. In germline, CDR1 is MGHRA, CDR2 YSYEKL. The trim removed 4 bases at V and 5 bases at J, leaving 4 bases unmatched. CDR3 in DNA: TGCGCCAGCAGCCCCCCGGGACTAGCGACCGGGGAGCTGTTTTTT. Amino acids: CASSPPGLATGELFF.

The CDR3 is CASSGGSGREETQYF. The CDR3 DNA follows: TGTGCCAGCAGTGGCGGTAGCGGGAGAGAAGAGACCCAGTACTTC. The V call is TRBV2, the J call TRBJ2-5; 9 bases are a match to TRBD2. CDR3 length equals 15 residues. Losses at the gene ends were 4 bases for V and 3 bases for J; bases not matched to a gene: 6. Germline lookup yields CDR1 SNHLY and CDR2 FYNNEI. The entire variable domain, with the rest obtained from reference TRBV2 and TRBJ2-5, is as follows: EPEVTQTPSHQVTQMGQEVILRCVPISNHLYFYWYRQILGQKVEFLVSFYNNEISEKSEIFDDQFSVERPDGSNFTLKIRSTKLEDSAMYFCASSGGSGREETQYFGPGTRLLVL.

Only one count was recorded for this clone. The chain couples TRBV5-5 to TRBJ1-2; D possibly corresponds to TRBD1 (6 bases). Germline CDR1 SGHKS, CDR2 YYEKEE (reference sequence). The CDR3 runs 15 residues. Trimming took off 0 bases at V and 0 bases at J, with 9 bases between the two ends. The CDR3 DNA reads TGTGCCAGCAGCTTGGGTCCAGGGGCTAACTATGGCTACACCTTC. It encodes CASSLGPGANYGYTF.

The V call is TRBV5-1, the J call TRBJ1-1; a weak D match, TRBD1 (5 bases). Per the germline V gene, CDR1 is SGHRS and CDR2 is YFSETQ. The CDR3 contains 12 residues. The ends were cut back, 0 bases at V and 8 bases at J, with 8 bases in the middle. CDR3: CASSLDRTEAFF. DNA for the CDR3: TGCGCCAGCAGCTTGGACAGGACCGAAGCTTTCTTT.

This clone appeared a single time. The chain joins TRBV5-1 to TRBJ1-1; D possibly corresponds to TRBD1 (6 bases). Looked up from germline, CDR1 is SGHRS and CDR2 is YFSETQ. V was trimmed by 4 bases and J by 4 bases, leaving 17 bases between them. This CDR3 has 15 amino acids. The CDR3 sequence: CASSNQQGLGTEAFF. Written as DNA, the CDR3 is TGCGCCAGCAGCAATCAACAGGGTTTAGGCACTGAAGCTTTCTTT.

The chain is built from TRBV19 and TRBJ2-7, with D perhaps matching TRBD2 (6 bases). Germline V gene sequence: CDR1 LNHDA, CDR2 SQIVND (reference sequence). CDR3 length: 14 amino acids. Trimming pared 3 bases from V and 6 bases from J, leaving 15 bases between. The CDR3 reads CASSIFAGNLEQYF. CDR3 DNA sequence: TGTGCCAGTAGTATTTTCGCGGGGAACCTCGAGCAGTACTTC.

V and J are TRBV5-6 and TRBJ2-5; TRBD1 is a possible D gene (6 bases). Looked up from germline, CDR1 is SGHDT and CDR2 is YYEEEE. V dropped 2 bases and J dropped 5 bases, with 13 bases sitting between them. This CDR3 is 14 amino acids long. The CDR3 is CASSFGQGMETQYF. For the CDR3, the DNA is TGTGCCAGCAGCTTCGGGCAGGGGATGGAGACCCAGTACTTC.

CDR3 coding DNA: TGTGCCACGGGGGGGCGGACAGACAATGAGCAGTTCTTC. It is translated as CATGGRTDNEQFF. This sequence joins TRBV10-3 and TRBJ2-1; TRBD2 aligns across 8 bases. The junction had 7 bases not matched to a gene; V was cut back by 10 bases and J by 5 bases. The CDR3 totals 13 residues. Germline V gene data show CDR1 as ENHRY and CDR2 as SYGVKD.

The chain carries TRBV3-1 (or the pseudogene TRBV3-2) and TRBJ2-2; 9 bases are a match to TRBD1. CDR3 length: 16 amino acids. V lost 6 bases, J lost 5 bases, and 10 bases stayed unmatched. CDR1 and CDR2 (germline): LGHDT, YNNKEL (reference sequence). In DNA, the CDR3 is TGTGCCAGCAGAACCAAAGGGACAGGGAGTACCGGGGAGCTGTTTTTT. Encoded protein: CASRTKGTGSTGELFF.

The rearrangement joins TRBV7-9 to TRBJ2-3, with TRBD2 matching 7 bases. Germline assignment: CDR1 SEHNR and CDR2 FQNEAQ (reference sequence). The CDR3 is 14 residues long. The V and J ends lost 3 bases and 4 bases, in that order; junction bases with no gene match: 4. CDR3 DNA: TGTGCCAGCAGCTTCAGCGGGACCGCAGATACGCAGTATTTT. Translation gives CASSFSGTADTQYF.

V gene TRBV29-1 combines with J gene TRBJ1-1; tentative D call: TRBD1 (5 bases). This CDR3 comprises 12 residues. V lost 5 bases and J 1 base, leaving 8 bases between the germline ends. Looked up from germline, CDR1 is SQVTM and CDR2 is ANQGSEA. The CDR3 sequence: CSVNTGNTEAFF. CDR3 coding DNA: TGCAGCGTTAATACAGGGAACACTGAAGCTTTCTTT.

The chain links TRBV18 to TRBJ1-5; TRBD1 matches at 10 bases. The CDR3 consists of 13 residues. The V segment lost 6 bases and the J segment 11 bases; nucleotides outside the gene matches: 7. Germline lookup yields CDR1 KGHSH and CDR2 LQKENI. Here the CDR3 reads CASSPGQGSAQHF. In nucleotides, the CDR3 is TGTGCCAGCTCCCCGGGACAGGGGTCGGCCCAGCATTTT.

This chain links TRBV5-1 with TRBJ1-2; 7 positions match TRBD1. Losses at the gene ends were 7 bases for V and 4 bases for J; bases not matched to a gene: 10. Germline values: CDR1 SGHRS, CDR2 YFSETQ. The CDR3 is 14 amino acids. CDR3 in DNA: TGCGCCAGCGGCCGGGACAGTTCCTTCTATGGCTACACCTTC. This translates into CASGRDSSFYGYTF.